The 17 T cell receptor beta chains reported below all come from one sample, sequenced in a study of T cell responses to AZD1222 COVID-19 vaccine. Using immunoSEQ multiplex PCR, the repertoire was profiled, and TCRdb retains in-frame clones only, with some absent. Here the sample spans roughly 100,000 clones, under 90% being singletons. The source material was peripheral blood, sampled on day 0 of AZD1222 vaccination. These receptor sequences come from an adult in good health.

This chain connects TRBV2 to TRBJ1-5, with unresolved D. This CDR3 contains 14 residues. The V gene lost 8 bases and the J gene lost 2 bases, with 13 bases spanning the gap. The germline CDR1 and CDR2 sequences are SNHLY and FYNNEI. CDR3 sequence reads: CASVGGSGNQPQHF. The CDR3 bases are TGTGCCAGCGTGGGAGGGTCCGGCAATCAGCCCCAGCATTTT.

The chain carries TRBV28 and TRBJ2-7; weak D call: TRBD2 (5 bases). V shed 6 bases and J shed 1 base, with 16 bases lying between them. This CDR3 is built from 15 residues. Germline CDR1 is MDHEN and CDR2 is SYDVKM. CDR3: CASSGGGLGSYEQYF. In nucleotides, the CDR3 is TGTGCCAGCAGCGGTGGAGGCCTCGGATCCTACGAGCAGTACTTC.

This chain's CDR3 is CASSPGTVLSYEQYF. CDR3 nucleotide sequence: TGTGCCAGCAGTCCAGGGACCGTCCTTTCCTACGAGCAGTACTTC. The chain links TRBV6-6 to TRBJ2-7, with D tentatively TRBD1 or TRBD2 (5 bases each). V was clipped by 5 bases and J by 1 base, with 15 bases between them. Germline V gene data show CDR1 as MNHNY and CDR2 as SVGAGI (reference sequence). The CDR3 is 15 residues long.

V and J are TRBV19 and TRBJ1-1; 9 nucleotides agree with TRBD1. The germline CDR1 and CDR2 sequences are LNHDA and SQIVND (reference sequence). This CDR3 spans 14 amino acids. Trimming cost V 7 bases and J 6 bases; bases outside gene matches: 9. DNA of the CDR3: TGTGCCAGTAACCTGGACAGGGGTAGGTCTGAAGCTTTCTTT. Protein product: CASNLDRGRSEAFF.

In this sample, this clone turned up a few times. The chain recombines TRBV28 with TRBJ1-5; weak D call: TRBD1 (6 bases). This CDR3 comprises 13 residues. Germline loops: CDR1 MDHEN, CDR2 SYDVKM. V lost 3 bases to trimming and J lost 11 bases, with 14 bases between them. The chain's CDR3 is CASSLEGGGAQHF. The DNA of the CDR3 is TGTGCCAGCAGTTTGGAGGGGGGCGGGGCCCAGCATTTT.

V gene TRBV6-5 combines with J gene TRBJ1-3; 7 positions agree with TRBD1. With V trimmed by 6 bases and J by 7 bases, 6 bases remained unmatched. Germline CDR1 MNHEY, CDR2 SVGAGI. This CDR3 is 13 amino acids long. The CDR3 spells CASRGTVGNTIYF. In nucleotides, the CDR3 is TGTGCCAGCAGGGGGACAGTCGGCAACACCATATATTTT.

The CDR3 DNA reads TGTGCTAGTGGTGCCCTGGGGGCTAGAGGCACTGAAGCTTTCTTT. Encoded protein: CASGALGARGTEAFF. The rearrangement joins TRBV12-5 to TRBJ1-1; D may be TRBD1 (6 bases). Germline CDR1 LGHNT, CDR2 FRNRAP. This CDR3 has 15 amino acids. V was cut by 5 bases and J by 4 bases, with 17 bases left in between.

This clone is a singleton in its sample. The CDR3 DNA reads TGTGCCAGCGGTCAGGGACAGGGTATCGAGCAGTACTTC. Encoded protein: CASGQGQGIEQYF. This chain uses TRBV6-5 with TRBJ2-7, with 9 bases identical to TRBD1. From germline, CDR1 is MNHEY and CDR2 SVGAGI. V shed 8 bases, J shed 6 bases, and the junction held 8 bases outside the gene matches. The CDR3 totals 13 residues.

The chain is built from TRBV3-1 (or the pseudogene TRBV3-2) and TRBJ2-5; 7 bases fit TRBD1. Per germline, CDR1 LGHDT and CDR2 YNNKEL (reference sequence). CDR3 length: 13 residues. Losses at the gene ends were 5 bases for V and 2 bases for J; bases not matched to a gene: 2. The CDR3 is CASSLGQQETQYF. The CDR3 coding sequence is TGTGCCAGCAGCTTGGGACAGCAAGAGACCCAGTACTTC.

In its sample, this clone was seen once. V and J are TRBV9 and TRBJ2-3; unclear D gene. Trimming took 1 base from V and 0 from J, leaving 9 bases between them. This CDR3 contains 15 residues. The germline V gene encodes CDR1 SGDLS and CDR2 YYNGEE. CDR3 in DNA: TGTGCCAGCAGCGTAAGCCACCAGAGCACAGATACGCAGTATTTT. As protein: CASSVSHQSTDTQYF.

This rearrangement joins TRBV7-6 to TRBJ2-3; D ambiguous. Germline lookup yields CDR1 SGHVS and CDR2 FNYEAQ. The CDR3 runs to 15 residues. Trimming left V 3 bases short and J 2 bases short, with 12 bases between. CDR3 protein: CASSFQPASTDTQYF. CDR3 nucleotides: TGTGCCAGCAGCTTTCAGCCAGCCTCCACAGATACGCAGTATTTT.

V usage is TRBV3-1 (or the pseudogene TRBV3-2) and J usage is TRBJ1-6; D unresolved. Germline CDR1 reads LGHDT; CDR2 reads YNNKEL (reference sequence). CDR3 length: 14 residues. Trimming shortened V by 6 bases and J by 4 bases, and 10 bases separated the two germline ends. CDR3 sequence: CASRDAGYNSPLHF. The CDR3 bases are TGTGCCAGCAGAGATGCGGGTTATAATTCACCCCTCCACTTT.

V is TRBV25-1 and J is TRBJ1-1; tentative D call: TRBD1 (5 bases). Germline CDR1 MGHDK, CDR2 SYGVNS. CDR3 size: 14 residues. Trimming removed 6 bases at V and 1 base at J, with 12 bases between. The CDR3 sequence: CASSRQTSNTEAFF. In DNA, the CDR3 is TGTGCCAGCAGCAGACAGACCTCGAACACTGAAGCTTTCTTT.

This chain joins TRBV4-3 and TRBJ2-2, with a weak D call TRBD2 (6 bases). Between the trimmed V and J ends, which lost 0 bases and 7 bases, there was a span of 18 bases. The CDR3 extends over 17 amino acids. Germline CDR1 and CDR2: LGHNA and YSLEER. The CDR3 region has the DNA TGCGCCAGCAGCCAAGATATGCGGGAAGGGCGGAACGGGGAGCTGTTTTTT. It is translated as CASSQDMREGRNGELFF.

V gene TRBV29-1 combines with J gene TRBJ1-5; 9 positions match TRBD1. Germline loops: CDR1 SQVTM, CDR2 ANQGSEA. The V and J ends lost 5 bases and 5 bases, in that order; junction bases with no gene match: 7. CDR3 length equals 14 residues. The CDR3 sequence: CSVSPGQGYQPQHF. The CDR3 nucleotides are TGCAGCGTTTCCCCGGGACAGGGCTATCAGCCCCAGCATTTT. The variable domain in full, completed from reference TRBV29-1 and TRBJ1-5, reads SAVISQKPSRDICQRGTSLTIQCQVDSQVTMMFWYRQQPGQSLTLIATANQGSEATYESGFVIDKFPISRPNLTFSTLTVSNMSPEDSSIYLCSVSPGQGYQPQHFGDGTRLSIL.

The chain combines TRBV7-9 with TRBJ2-7; the D is unclear. This CDR3 is built from 16 residues. The V and J ends lost 4 bases and 2 bases respectively, with 18 bases between them. Germline CDR1 is SEHNR and CDR2 is FQNEAQ (reference sequence). The CDR3 region has the DNA TGTGCCAGCAGCTCACCGCCATTCCAGGTTGCCTACGAGCAGTACTTC. Translated: CASSSPPFQVAYEQYF.

The chain carries TRBV2 and TRBJ1-1; D is ambiguous. This CDR3 spans 11 amino acids. The germline V gene has CDR1 SNHLY and CDR2 FYNNEI. V was shortened by 6 bases and J by 3 bases, with 5 bases between the two germline ends. CDR3 nucleotides: TGTGCCAGCAGATTTTACACTGAAGCTTTCTTT. This sequence encodes CASRFYTEAFF. Variable domain in full (rest from reference TRBV2 and TRBJ1-1): EPEVTQTPSHQVTQMGQEVILRCVPISNHLYFYWYRQILGQKVEFLVSFYNNEISEKSEIFDDQFSVERPDGSNFTLKIRSTKLEDSAMYFCASRFYTEAFFGQGTRLTVV.